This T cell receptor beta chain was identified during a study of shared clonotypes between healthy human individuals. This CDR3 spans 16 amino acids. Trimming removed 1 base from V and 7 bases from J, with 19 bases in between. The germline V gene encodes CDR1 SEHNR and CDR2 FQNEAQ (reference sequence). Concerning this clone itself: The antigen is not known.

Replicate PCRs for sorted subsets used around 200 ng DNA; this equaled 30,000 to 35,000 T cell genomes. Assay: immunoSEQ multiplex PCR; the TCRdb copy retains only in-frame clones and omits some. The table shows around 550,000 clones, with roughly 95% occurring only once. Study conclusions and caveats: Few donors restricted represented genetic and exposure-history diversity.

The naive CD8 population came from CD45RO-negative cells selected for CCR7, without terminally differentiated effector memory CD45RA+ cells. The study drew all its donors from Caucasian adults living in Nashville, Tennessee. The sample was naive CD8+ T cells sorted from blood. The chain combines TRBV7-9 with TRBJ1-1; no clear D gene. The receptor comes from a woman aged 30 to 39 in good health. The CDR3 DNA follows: TGTGCCAGCAGCTTAGTACTTGTTGGGTCCGTCGATGAAGCTTTCTTT. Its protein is CASSLVLVGSVDEAFF. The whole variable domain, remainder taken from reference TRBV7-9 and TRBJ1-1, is DTGVSQNPRHKITKRGQNVTFRCDPISEHNRLYWYRQTLGQGPEFLTYFQNEAQLEKSRLLSDRFSAERPKGSFSTLEIQRTEQGDSAMYLCASSLVLVGSVDEAFFGQGTRLTVV.